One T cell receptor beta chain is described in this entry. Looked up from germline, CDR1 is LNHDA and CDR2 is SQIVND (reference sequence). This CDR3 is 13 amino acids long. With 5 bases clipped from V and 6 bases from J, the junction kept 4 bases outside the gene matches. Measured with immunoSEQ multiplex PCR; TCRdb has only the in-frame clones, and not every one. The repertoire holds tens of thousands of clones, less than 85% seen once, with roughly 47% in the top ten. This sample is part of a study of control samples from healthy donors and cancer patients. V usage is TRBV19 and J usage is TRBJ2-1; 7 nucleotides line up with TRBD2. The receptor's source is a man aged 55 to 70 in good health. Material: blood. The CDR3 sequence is CASSWGGGNEQFF. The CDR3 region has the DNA TGTGCCAGTAGTTGGGGCGGGGGCAATGAGCAGTTCTTC.